The 21 T cell receptor beta chains below come from one sample, sequenced in a study of early T cells in non-severe SARS-CoV-2 infection. TCRdb called the 5' RACE reads again in MiXCR, with one record for every CDR3 protein. The top ten clones hold 13% of a sample with 62,000 or so distinct CDR3 sequences, approximately 9.2% of them seen once. The material was whole blood, obtained at baseline. Every receptor here comes from an adult who was a healthcare worker with PCR-confirmed SARS-CoV-2 infection or an uninfected control (not recorded which).

This clonotype appeared a few times. The gene calls are TRBV4-3 and TRBJ2-2; D possibly uses TRBD1 or TRBD2 (5 bases each). The CDR3 has 15 amino acids. Deletions cut 0 bases from V and 6 bases from J, with 11 bases between. From germline, CDR1 is LGHNA and CDR2 YSLEER. The CDR3 loop is CASSQEFRGSGELFF. In DNA form, the CDR3 reads TGCGCCAGCAGCCAAGAATTTCGGGGCTCCGGGGAGCTGTTTTTT.

This clonotype showed up many times. This chain uses TRBV7-9 with TRBJ1-1; D might be TRBD1 (6 bases). CDR3 length: 12 amino acids. Trimming removed 5 bases from V and 8 bases from J, with 12 bases in between. Looked up from germline, CDR1 is SEHNR and CDR2 is FQNEAQ (reference sequence). CDR3 region: CASSPGTWEAFF. Here the CDR3 DNA reads TGTGCCAGCAGCCCTGGGACATGGGAAGCTTTCTTT.

Worth noting for this clonotype: This clone may be a read error of a much larger clone one base away. The rearrangement links TRBV7-9 to TRBJ2-5; D could derive from TRBD1 or TRBD2 (5 bases each). V lost 4 bases, J lost 3 bases, and 15 bases lay in between. Germline V lookup: CDR1 SEHNR, CDR2 FQNEAQ (reference sequence). The CDR3 covers 15 residues. CDR3 residues: CASSSLGTGKETQYF. The CDR3 DNA is TGTGCCAGCAGCTCACTAGGGACGGGGAAAGAGACCCAGTACTTC.

This clonotype has only a few counts. The chain links TRBV5-1 to TRBJ1-5, with D possibly matching TRBD1 (6 bases). Germline V gene lookup returns CDR1 SGHRS and CDR2 YFSETQ. CDR3 length equals 14 residues. The V end was cut by 0 bases, the J end by 6 bases, with 10 bases between. CDR3 sequence reads: CASSLDGGLQPQHF. CDR3 DNA sequence: TGCGCCAGCAGCTTGGATGGGGGGCTTCAGCCCCAGCATTTT.

This clonotype was recorded many times. This chain joins TRBV4-1 and TRBJ2-1, with 8 bases fitting TRBD1. CDR3 length: 17 amino acids. With 0 bases clipped from V and 3 bases from J, the junction kept 7 bases outside the gene matches. Germline CDR1 and CDR2: MGHRA and YSYEKL. For the CDR3, the DNA is TGCGCCAGCAGCCAAGATCCCAGACAGGGGTACTACAATGAGCAGTTCTTC. Amino acid sequence: CASSQDPRQGYYNEQFF.

This clonotype was detected a few times. The rearrangement joins TRBV6-2 or TRBV6-3 to TRBJ2-4, with D perhaps matching TRBD1 (6 bases). The CDR3 totals 11 residues. Germline CDR1 MNHEY, CDR2 SVGEGT. The germline V and J ends were trimmed by 6 bases and 7 bases, with 7 bases remaining between them. The chain's CDR3 is CASSTGNIQYF. The CDR3 region has the DNA TGTGCCAGCAGCACAGGGAACATTCAGTACTTC.

This clonotype was detected ten times or more. The V and J genes are TRBV5-1 and TRBJ2-5, with 7 nucleotides matching TRBD1. Trimming took 3 bases from V and 5 from J; bases not matched to a gene: 4. Germline values: CDR1 SGHRS, CDR2 YFSETQ. The CDR3 is 13 residues long. CDR3 sequence: CASSWDSWETQYF. The DNA of the CDR3 is TGCGCCAGCAGCTGGGACAGTTGGGAGACCCAGTACTTC.

This clonotype was seen repeatedly, ten times or more. The V and J genes are TRBV29-1 and TRBJ1-2, with a possible D match to TRBD1 (6 bases). Deletions cut 4 bases from V and 5 bases from J, with 11 bases between. The CDR3 consists of 12 residues. Looked up from germline, CDR1 is SQVTM and CDR2 is ANQGSEA. CDR3 DNA: TGCAGCGTTGTACAGGGAGCGTATGGCTACACCTTC. It codes for CSVVQGAYGYTF.

V and J are TRBV7-2 and TRBJ1-2, with 7 bases aligning to TRBD1. The CDR3 extends over 14 amino acids. Per the germline V gene, CDR1 is SGHTA and CDR2 is FQGNSA. V dropped 4 bases and J dropped 2; count of bases not matched to a gene: 4. The CDR3 nucleotides are TGTGCCAGCAGCTCCTCGACAGGGAACTATGGCTACACCTTC. This encodes CASSSSTGNYGYTF.

This clonotype was counted a few times. This chain links TRBV20-1 with TRBJ2-7, with D unclear. V dropped 2 bases and J dropped 0 bases, with 11 bases sitting between them. Per germline, CDR1 DFQATT and CDR2 SNEGSKA (reference sequence). This CDR3 contains 14 residues. CDR3 sequence (DNA): TGCAGTGCTAGAAATGTACAGAGCTCCTACGAGCAGTACTTC. Its translation: CSARNVQSSYEQYF.

In this sample, this clonotype turned up many times. The CDR3 nucleotides are TGTGCCAGCTCACCACAGTCCTCTGGAAACACCATATATTTT. Its translation: CASSPQSSGNTIYF. The chain links TRBV18 to TRBJ1-3; no clear D gene. This CDR3 spans 14 amino acids. Per the germline V gene, CDR1 is KGHSH and CDR2 is LQKENI. The V end was cut by 1 base, the J end by 0 bases, with 4 bases between.

J is TRBJ2-1 and V is TRBV10-3, with 13 bases matching TRBD2. The CDR3 runs to 16 residues. CDR1 and CDR2 (germline): ENHRY, SYGVKD. With 4 bases clipped from V and 1 base from J, the junction kept 1 base outside the gene matches. As DNA, the CDR3 is TGTGCCATCAGTGGGACTAGCGGGAGATCCTACAATGAGCAGTTCTTC. This translates into CAISGTSGRSYNEQFF.

This clonotype was picked up many times. V is TRBV9 and J is TRBJ2-7; D is perhaps TRBD2 (7 bases). The germline V gene has CDR1 SGDLS and CDR2 YYNGEE. The CDR3 runs to 15 residues. The V end was cut by 4 bases, the J end by 3 bases, with 17 bases between. CDR3 residues: CASSPNRGAFYEQYF. The CDR3 coding sequence is TGTGCCAGCAGCCCCAACCGGGGGGCCTTCTACGAGCAGTACTTC. The variable domain in full, completed from reference TRBV9 and TRBJ2-7, reads DSGVTQTPKHLITATGQRVTLRCSPRSGDLSVYWYQQSLDQGLQFLIQYYNGEERAKGNILERFSAQQFPDLHSELNLSSLELGDSALYFCASSPNRGAFYEQYFGPGTRLTVT.

The table lists this clonotype with many counts. CDR3 loop: CATKSRRRYNEQFF. CDR3 bases: TGTGCCACCAAATCCCGGAGGCGTTACAATGAGCAGTTCTTC. The chain joins TRBV24-1 to TRBJ2-1; D is perhaps TRBD2 (5 bases). V was clipped by 8 bases and J by 4 bases, with 14 bases between them. Germline CDR1 and CDR2: KGHDR and SFDVKD. The CDR3 covers 14 residues.

This clonotype was seen many times. This chain links TRBV7-3 with TRBJ2-1, with TRBD2 matching 7 bases. V dropped 5 bases and J dropped 0; count of bases not matched to a gene: 16. Germline V gene data show CDR1 as SGHTA and CDR2 as FQGTGA. The CDR3 is made up of 19 amino acids. DNA for the CDR3: TGTGCCAGCAGCCTAGAGTTTGGGCTAGCGGAATACTCCTACAATGAGCAGTTCTTC. Protein: CASSLEFGLAEYSYNEQFF.

The sample holds a few counts of this clonotype. The V and J genes are TRBV3-1 and TRBJ2-1, with 11 bases fitting TRBD2. Germline V CDR1 and CDR2: LGHDT, YNNKEL (reference sequence). With 1 base clipped from V and 15 bases from J, the junction kept 14 bases outside the gene matches. This CDR3 has 16 residues. The CDR3 coding sequence is TGTGCCAGCAGCCAAGCCGAGAGTAGCGGGAGGGAAAGTCTGTTCTTC. This gives the protein CASSQAESSGRESLFF.

This clonotype was found many times. DNA for the CDR3: TGTGCCAGCACCATACCTGGCTCGGTTACGACGGGGCCCCAGCATTTT. It encodes CASTIPGSVTTGPQHF. The rearrangement links TRBV6-6 to TRBJ1-5; D is unclear. The germline CDR1 and CDR2 sequences are MNHNY and SVGAGI (reference sequence). Trimming stripped 7 bases from V and 9 bases from J, with 25 bases between. The CDR3 loop spans 16 amino acids.

This clonotype qualifies as medium-sized (0.01 to 0.1%). The chain recombines TRBV6-6 with TRBJ1-1, with unresolved D. Trimming pared 7 bases from V and 11 bases from J, leaving 17 bases between. CDR3 length: 12 amino acids. The germline V gene has CDR1 MNHNY and CDR2 SVGAGI (reference sequence). The chain's CDR3 is CASNADSVDAFF. CDR3 coding DNA: TGTGCCAGCAACGCAGACTCGGTTGATGCTTTCTTT.

Many counts were recorded for this clonotype. This chain links TRBV6-5 with TRBJ2-5; 7 positions agree with TRBD1. Per germline, CDR1 MNHEY and CDR2 SVGAGI. The CDR3 contains 14 residues. After removal of 8 bases from V and 1 base from J, the junction contained 7 bases not matched to a gene. The CDR3 nucleotides read TGTGCCAGCCCTGGGGGACAGTTCCAAGAGACCCAGTACTTC. Translated: CASPGGQFQETQYF.

The gene calls are TRBV30 and TRBJ1-1; D is ambiguous. The V and J ends lost 0 bases and 4 bases respectively, with 12 bases between them. The germline V gene encodes CDR1 GTSNPN and CDR2 SVGIG (reference sequence). This CDR3 is built from 14 residues. CDR3 sequence (DNA): TGTGCCTGGAGTGTTCGCGGCGGACGCACTGAAGCTTTCTTT. As protein: CAWSVRGGRTEAFF.

The gene calls are TRBV20-1 and TRBJ2-5; D is unclear. Trimming removed 6 bases from V and 5 bases from J, with 13 bases in between. From germline, CDR1 is DFQATT and CDR2 SNEGSKA (reference sequence). This CDR3 contains 12 residues. The CDR3 DNA sequence: TGCAGTGCCCGACACCTGGTGGAGACCCAGTACTTC. It specifies CSARHLVETQYF.